The T cell receptor (beta chain) described here comes from a study of primary melanoma T cells and metastatic recurrence. The overall study: Samples were primary melanomas of stage T2 to T4. Points from the study as a whole: T-cell fraction reportedly outperformed other histopathological variables added to thickness.

The patients had surgically resected primary melanoma at risk of metastatic recurrence. Sequenced by immunoSEQ multiplex PCR; TCRdb stores in-frame clones only, minus some. The sample consists of approximately 1,100 clones, roughly 70% of them appearing once. Germline values: CDR1 LNHDA, CDR2 SQIVND (reference sequence). Trimming took 9 bases from V and 0 from J, leaving 11 bases between them. This CDR3 spans 14 amino acids. This clone was observed a handful of times. Antigen unknown. The sequencing input was melanoma tumor tissue. The gene calls are TRBV19 and TRBJ1-4, with no clear D. The TCR comes from a human donor with melanoma. The DNA for the CDR3 is TGTGCCAGCAATCACGTTACAACTAATGAAAAACTGTTTTTT. This sequence encodes CASNHVTTNEKLFF.